These T cell receptor beta chains were read from a single sample in a study of OX40 agonist ivuxolimab in advanced cancers. TCRdb keeps only in-frame clones here, not all; method: immunoSEQ multiplex PCR. The sample lists more than 60,000 clones; roughly four fifths were seen once. The source was CD4+ or CD8+ T cells sorted from blood, collected in a trial of the OX40 agonist ivuxolimab. The receptors stem from an adult with an advanced solid tumor such as melanoma, head and neck, liver or kidney cancer. Each CDR3 is given with its conserved first and last residue. Fields, in order: J gene, V gene, D gene, CDR3 length, clone size, CDR3 protein, CDR3 DNA. D genes are given only for firm matches. Clone size is shown for a subset of rows, as once, few, many or a class of expanded clone.

>TRBJ2-7|TRBV6-6|.|16|.
CASTPFRGNGAYEQYF
TGTGCCAGCACCCCCTTTCGGGGGAACGGGGCCTACGAGCAGTACTTC
>TRBJ2-3|TRBV6-5|.|14|.
CASRVTRSTDTQYF
TGTGCCAGCAGAGTGACACGTAGCACAGATACGCAGTATTTT
>TRBJ2-5|TRBV5-1|.|16|.
CASSSGGGAYQETQYF
TGCGCCAGCAGTTCGGGAGGGGGCGCATACCAAGAGACCCAGTACTTC
>TRBJ2-1|TRBV11-2|TRBD1|15|.
CASRSLQGARNEQFF
TGTGCCAGCAGAAGTTTACAGGGGGCGCGGAATGAGCAGTTCTTC
>TRBJ2-3|TRBV7-3|.|14|.
CASSLGLAGDTQYF
TGTGCCAGCAGCCTGGGACTGGCCGGAGATACGCAGTATTTT
>TRBJ2-7|TRBV2|.|14|.
CASIVGSASYEQYF
TGTGCCAGCATCGTCGGAAGCGCCTCCTACGAGCAGTACTTC
>TRBJ2-5|TRBV10-3|TRBD1|13|.
CAISLGQQETQYF
TGTGCCATCAGCTTGGGACAGCAAGAGACCCAGTACTTC
>TRBJ1-2|TRBV7-8|.|15|.
CASSFRSEANYGYTF
TGTGCCAGCAGCTTTAGGTCGGAAGCTAACTATGGCTACACCTTC
>TRBJ1-1|TRBV18|.|14|.
CASSSMGRNTEAFF
TGTGCCAGCTCATCAATGGGGAGGAACACTGAAGCTTTCTTT
>TRBJ2-3|TRBV19|.|13|.
CASSLRGADTQYF
TGTGCCAGTTCATTGAGAGGAGCAGATACGCAGTATTTT
>TRBJ2-5|TRBV19|.|13|.
CASSIAGVETQYF
TGTGCCAGTAGTATAGCCGGGGTAGAGACCCAGTACTTC
>TRBJ1-5|TRBV28|.|15|.
CASSLDPGSGQPQHF
TGTGCCAGCAGTTTAGACCCGGGGTCGGGTCAGCCCCAGCATTTT
>TRBJ1-6|TRBV28|.|12|few
CASSPKRSPLHF
TGTGCCAGCAGTCCCAAAAGGTCACCCCTCCACTTT
>TRBJ1-2|TRBV5-6|.|13|.
CASSFQRGDGYTF
TGTGCCAGCAGCTTTCAAAGGGGGGATGGCTACACCTTC
>TRBJ2-6|TRBV27|TRBD1|17|.
CASSTDRVTFGANVLTF
TGTGCCAGCAGTACGGACAGGGTAACTTTTGGGGCCAACGTCCTGACTTTC
>TRBJ2-3|TRBV9|.|15|.
CASSGPGGGVDTQYF
TGTGCCAGCAGCGGCCCAGGGGGGGGTGTAGATACGCAGTATTTT
>TRBJ2-7|TRBV6-5|.|15|.
CASSYSAKSSYEQYF
TGTGCCAGCAGTTACTCGGCCAAAAGCTCCTACGAGCAGTACTTC
>TRBJ1-2|TRBV5-1|.|14|.
CASSSGLSNYGYTF
TGCGCCAGCAGCTCGGGACTCTCTAACTATGGCTACACCTTC
>TRBJ2-7|TRBV7-2|TRBD1|15|once
CASSPTGTGFYEQYF
TGTGCCAGCAGCCCTACCGGGACAGGCTTCTACGAGCAGTACTTC
>TRBJ2-7|TRBV27|.|14|.
CASRDYREGYEQYF
TGTGCCAGCAGAGACTACAGGGAGGGCTACGAGCAGTACTTC
>TRBJ2-3|TRBV18|TRBD1|15|.
CASSHNQDRADTQYF
TGTGCCAGCTCACACAACCAGGACAGGGCAGATACGCAGTATTTT
>TRBJ1-6|TRBV7-8|.|15|once
CASSFRELEDSPLHF
TGTGCCAGCAGCTTCCGGGAGTTAGAAGATTCACCCCTCCACTTT
>TRBJ2-5|TRBV5-4|.|14|.
CASSHQGIGETQYF
TGTGCCAGCAGCCACCAGGGTATAGGAGAGACCCAGTACTTC
>TRBJ2-1|TRBV11-3|.|10|.
CASGEFGQFF
TGTGCCAGCGGGGAATTTGGGCAGTTCTTC
>TRBJ2-7|TRBV28|TRBD1|13|.
CASRRQGVYEQYF
TGTGCCAGCAGACGACAGGGAGTCTACGAGCAGTACTTC
>TRBJ2-1|TRBV18|TRBD1|16|.
CASSPPTGGLNNEQFF
TGTGCCAGCTCACCCCCGACAGGGGGCCTAAACAATGAGCAGTTCTTC
>TRBJ2-5|TRBV6-1|.|13|.
CASSIQGEETQYF
TGTGCCAGCAGTATACAGGGTGAGGAGACCCAGTACTTC
>TRBJ1-4|TRBV29-1|TRBD1|14|once
CSVARTGGNEKLFF
TGCAGCGTTGCCCGGACAGGGGGTAATGAAAAACTGTTTTTT
>TRBJ2-7|TRBV28|TRBD1|13|once
CASSRGQGDEQYF
TGTGCCAGCAGTAGGGGGCAAGGAGACGAGCAGTACTTC
>TRBJ2-5|TRBV4-1|.|14|.
CASSLGGRQETQYF
TGCGCCAGCAGCCTTGGGGGCCGCCAAGAGACCCAGTACTTC
>TRBJ2-6|TRBV14|TRBD1|16|.
CASSRDSNSGANVLTF
TGTGCCAGCAGCCGGGACAGCAACTCTGGGGCCAACGTCCTGACTTTC
>TRBJ2-7|TRBV7-6|.|13|once
CASSLEATGEQYF
TGTGCCAGCAGCTTAGAGGCGACTGGGGAGCAGTACTTC
>TRBJ2-3|TRBV7-2|TRBD1|14|.
CASSPGQGTDTQYF
TGTGCCAGCAGCCCCGGACAGGGGACAGATACGCAGTATTTT
>TRBJ2-7|TRBV4-1|.|15|.
CASSPTGGESYEQYF
TGCGCCAGCAGCCCAACAGGGGGGGAGTCCTACGAGCAGTACTTC
>TRBJ1-4|TRBV6-5|.|14|.
CASSVRAFSEKLFF
TGTGCCAGCAGTGTGAGGGCGTTTAGTGAAAAACTGTTTTTT
>TRBJ2-7|TRBV7-3|TRBD1|15|.
CASSPGGTGTYEQYF
TGTGCCAGCAGCCCTGGCGGGACAGGGACCTACGAGCAGTACTTC
>TRBJ2-5|TRBV11-2|.|13|.
CASSLSRQETQYF
TGTGCCAGCAGCTTAAGCAGGCAAGAGACCCAGTACTTC
>TRBJ2-2|TRBV4-2|TRBD2|16|.
CASSQVPGLNTGELFF
TGTGCCAGCAGCCAAGTACCGGGACTAAACACCGGGGAGCTGTTTTTT
>TRBJ2-2|TRBV2|TRBD1|14|once
CASGGTGDTGELFF
TGTGCCAGCGGCGGGACAGGGGACACCGGGGAGCTGTTTTTT
>TRBJ1-2|TRBV18|.|15|.
CASSPPLQTMNGYTF
TGTGCCAGCTCACCACCGTTACAGACGATGAATGGCTACACCTTC
>TRBJ1-1|TRBV30|.|14|.
CAWRPRQEITEAFF
TGTGCCTGGAGGCCGAGACAGGAGATCACTGAAGCTTTCTTT
>TRBJ2-7|TRBV5-4|.|13|.
CASSSDFIYEQYF
TGTGCCAGCAGCTCGGACTTTATCTACGAGCAGTACTTC
>TRBJ1-2|TRBV7-2|.|14|.
CASSFLTILTGGHF
TGTGCCAGCAGCTTTTTAACCATTTTGACGGGCGGACACTTC
>TRBJ2-5|TRBV14|.|11|.
CASTLGGTQYF
TGTGCCAGCACCCTAGGGGGGACCCAGTACTTC
>TRBJ1-6|TRBV7-2|.|14|.
CASSFEWGNSPLHF
TGTGCCAGCAGTTTTGAGTGGGGAAATTCACCCCTCCACTTT
>TRBJ2-2|TRBV7-2|.|14|.
CASSLDSNTGELFF
TGTGCCAGCAGCTTAGACTCAAACACCGGGGAGCTGTTTTTT
>TRBJ2-2|TRBV19|TRBD2|17|once
CASARGTSGGNTGELFF
TGTGCCAGCGCCCGGGGGACTAGCGGGGGGAACACCGGGGAGCTGTTTTTT
>TRBJ1-2|TRBV18|.|13|.
CASSPQDGDGYTF
TGTGCCAGCTCACCTCAGGACGGAGATGGCTACACCTTC
>TRBJ1-5|TRBV7-2|.|14|.
CASSLYGDYQPQHF
TGTGCCAGCAGCTTATACGGAGACTATCAGCCCCAGCATTTT
>TRBJ1-1|TRBV28|.|12|.
CASVVRDTEAFF
TGTGCCAGCGTGGTGAGAGACACTGAAGCTTTCTTT
>TRBJ1-4|TRBV6-5|.|14|once
CASNQGGRQEKLFF
TGTGCCAGCAATCAAGGGGGGAGACAAGAAAAACTGTTTTTT
>TRBJ2-5|TRBV11-1|TRBD1|17|.
CASSLAGQGAIRETQYF
TGTGCCAGCAGCTTAGCGGGACAGGGGGCAATCCGAGAGACCCAGTACTTC